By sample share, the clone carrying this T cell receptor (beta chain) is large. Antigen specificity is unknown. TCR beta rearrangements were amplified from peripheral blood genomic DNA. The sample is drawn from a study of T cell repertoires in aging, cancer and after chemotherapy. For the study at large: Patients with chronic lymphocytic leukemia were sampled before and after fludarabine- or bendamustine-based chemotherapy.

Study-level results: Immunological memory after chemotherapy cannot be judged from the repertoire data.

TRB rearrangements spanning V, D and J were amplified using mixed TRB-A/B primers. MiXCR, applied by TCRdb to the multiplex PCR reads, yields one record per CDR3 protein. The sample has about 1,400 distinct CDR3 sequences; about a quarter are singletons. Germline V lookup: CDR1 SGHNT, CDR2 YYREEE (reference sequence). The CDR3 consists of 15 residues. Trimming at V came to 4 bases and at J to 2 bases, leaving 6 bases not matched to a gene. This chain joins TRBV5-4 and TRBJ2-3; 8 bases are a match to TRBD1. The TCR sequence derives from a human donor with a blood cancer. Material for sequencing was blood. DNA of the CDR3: TGTGCCAGCAGCACCGACAGGGGATACACAGATACGCAGTATTTT. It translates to CASSTDRGYTDTQYF.